The TCR beta chain described here comes from a study of blood T cell repertoires in COVID-19. Looking at the study overall: The study drew acute and convalescent COVID-19 samples from the United States, Italy and Spain.

This CDR3 contains 16 residues. Trimming removed 6 bases from V and 5 bases from J; junction bases left unmatched: 9. CDR1 is MNHEY and CDR2 is SMNVEV in the germline V gene (reference sequence). Clones were sequenced by immunoSEQ multiplex PCR, and TCRdb holds only the in-frame ones, with some missing. The data contain 85,000 to 120,000 clones, about nine tenths of them seen just once; the ten biggest clones take up around 5%. The chain is built from TRBV27 and TRBJ2-1; 11 nucleotides match TRBD2. The sequenced material came from peripheral blood. This TCR was sampled from a woman in her forties or fifties with COVID-19, enrolled during active disease. The CDR3 sequence is CASSLFTSGSDNEQFF. The CDR3 nucleotides are TGTGCCAGCAGCCTCTTCACTAGCGGGAGTGACAATGAGCAGTTCTTC.